Below are 2 T cell receptor beta chains sequenced from a single sample in a study of spatial heterogeneity in lung cancer (dated by TCRdb to the late 2010s). The meaning of the sample's time point label: sample taken at primary tumor resection. TCR sequencing used whole RNA extracted from tumor and nontumor lung tissue, or from cryopreserved PBMC samples, without cell sorting. The library was produced with 5' RACE. The listed sequencing device is NextSeq 500. TCRdb cleaned the public reads at Q25 with fastp, built clones with MiXCR and kept in-frame beta chains. Entries are consolidated by CDR3 protein sequence, retaining the most common genes and DNA. This sample is represented by tens of thousands of distinct CDR3 sequences; 7.5% of them were singletons. The top ten clonotypes cover roughly 28% of the sample. The sample in question was PBMCs, obtained at surgery. These TCRs come from a male donor with early-stage non-small cell lung cancer.

The chain uses TRBV9 and TRBJ2-2; no clear D gene. The germline V and J ends were trimmed by 0 bases and 4 bases, with 4 bases remaining between them. The length of the CDR3 is 13 residues. CDR1 and CDR2 from the germline V gene are SGDLS and YYNGEE. CDR3 coding DNA: TGTGCCAGCAGCGTAGCTGGCACCGGGGAGCTGTTTTTT. This encodes CASSVAGTGELFF.

In its sample, this clonotype was seen many times. This chain connects TRBV7-9 to TRBJ2-3; the D is unclear. Germline CDR1 and CDR2: SEHNR and FQNEAQ (reference sequence). There are 14 residues in the CDR3. The germline V and J ends were trimmed by 5 bases and 0 bases, with 9 bases remaining between them. The CDR3 reads CASSPNLSTDTQYF. For the CDR3, the DNA is TGTGCCAGCAGCCCGAATCTTAGCACAGATACGCAGTATTTT.